The 29 T cell receptor beta chains presented below share a single source sample, sequenced in a study of Ad26.COV2.S vaccination and SARS-CoV-2 variants. Method: immunoSEQ multiplex PCR; TCRdb's copy keeps in-frame clones and lacks some. The sample records over 110,000 clones, roughly 90% being singletons. The starting material was peripheral blood, obtained after recovery from COVID-19. Receptor source: a human donor who had recovered from COVID-19.

Comment on this clone: One end of the junction does not line up with germline, which may come from a read error. The chain recombines TRBV7-8 with TRBJ2-1; 8 nucleotides line up with TRBD2. Germline-derived CDR1 and CDR2 are SGHVS and FQNEAQ. This CDR3 has 17 residues. The CDR3 sequence: CAGSFPPGGSSYNEQFF. The CDR3, as DNA: TGTGCCGGCAGCTTCCCCCCGGGGGGGAGCTCCTACAATGAGCAGTTCTTC. Drawing the rest from reference TRBV7-8 and TRBJ2-1, the complete variable domain is GAGVSQSPRYKVAKRGQDVALRCDPISGHVSLFWYQQALGQGPEFLTYFQNEAQLDKSGLPSDRFFAERPEGSVSTLKIQRTQQEDSAVYLCAGSFPPGGSSYNEQFFGPGTRLTVL.

J is TRBJ1-2 and V is TRBV3-1 (or the pseudogene TRBV3-2), with a weak D call TRBD1 (5 bases). This CDR3 is built from 15 residues. Looked up from germline, CDR1 is LGHDT and CDR2 is YNNKEL (reference sequence). V was clipped by 1 base and J by 8 bases, with 17 bases between them. The CDR3 DNA sequence: TGTGCCAGCAGCCAAGGGATACAGGCGGGCTACGGCTACACCTTC. Translating gives CASSQGIQAGYGYTF.

This rearrangement joins TRBV6-5 to TRBJ1-5, with D possibly matching TRBD1 (5 bases). Deletions cut 2 bases from V and 7 bases from J, with 9 bases between. Germline V gene sequence: CDR1 MNHEY, CDR2 SVGAGI. CDR3 length equals 13 residues. CDR3 protein: CASSYKWDQPQHF. As DNA, the CDR3 is TGTGCCAGCAGTTACAAGTGGGACCAGCCCCAGCATTTT.

The chain carries TRBV18 and TRBJ1-3; possibly TRBD1 for D (5 bases). CDR1 is KGHSH, CDR2 LQKENI, per germline. V lost 3 bases to trimming and J lost 7 bases, with 13 bases between them. The CDR3 runs 14 residues. CDR3 in amino acids: CASSPGTVSNTIYF. CDR3 nucleotide sequence: TGTGCCAGCTCACCCGGGACTGTTTCTAACACCATATATTTT.

The CDR3 protein is CASSYSRPIQYF. CDR3 sequence (DNA): TGTGCCAGCAGTTACTCGAGACCCATTCAGTACTTC. The V call is TRBV6-2 or TRBV6-3, the J call TRBJ2-4, with D unresolved. V lost 0 bases to trimming and J lost 9 bases, with 6 bases between them. The length of the CDR3 is 12 residues. CDR1 is MNHEY and CDR2 is SVGEGT in the germline V gene.

With respect to this clone: The sample has other DNA sequences that encode this CDR3 too. This sequence joins TRBV29-1 and TRBJ1-2; no clear D. The CDR3 sequence is 17 residues long. The V gene's germline CDR1 is SQVTM and CDR2 ANQGSEA. The V end lost 3 bases, the J end lost 1 base, and 21 bases lay between the germline ends. In DNA, the CDR3 is TGCAGCGTTGATTTAGGACTCTCCCACACACATAACTATGGCTACACCTTC. Encoded protein: CSVDLGLSHTHNYGYTF.

The V and J genes are TRBV19 and TRBJ2-7, with 9 bases that match TRBD1. The CDR3 extends over 16 amino acids. V shed 1 base, J shed 2 bases, and the junction held 6 bases outside the gene matches. Germline V gene sequence: CDR1 LNHDA, CDR2 SQIVND (reference sequence). The CDR3 sequence: CASSIASGTGTYEQYF. The CDR3, as DNA: TGTGCCAGTAGTATAGCGTCCGGGACAGGGACCTACGAGCAGTACTTC. The full variable domain, completed using reference TRBV19 and TRBJ2-7, is DGGITQSPKYLFRKEGQNVTLSCEQNLNHDAMYWYRQDPGQGLRLIYYSQIVNDFQKGDIAEGYSVSREKKESFPLTVTSAQKNPTAFYLCASSIASGTGTYEQYFGPGTRLTVT.

CDR3 in amino acids: CASSIRGQGNTIYF. The CDR3 nucleotides are TGTGCCAGCAGCATCAGGGGGCAGGGAAACACCATATATTTT. The chain recombines TRBV5-4 with TRBJ1-3, with TRBD1 matching 8 bases. Trimming removed 4 bases from V and 4 bases from J; junction bases left unmatched: 4. CDR3 length: 14 residues. Germline CDR1 and CDR2: SGHNT and YYREEE (reference sequence).

The gene calls are TRBV11-2 and TRBJ2-7, with a weak D call TRBD1 (5 bases). V lost 8 bases and J 3 bases, leaving 14 bases between the germline ends. CDR1 is SGHAT and CDR2 is FQNNGV in the germline V gene. CDR3 length: 13 amino acids. CDR3 sequence reads: CASQSGQIYEQYF. CDR3 DNA: TGTGCCAGCCAATCAGGACAAATCTACGAGCAGTACTTC.

The V call is TRBV6-2 or TRBV6-3, the J call TRBJ1-2, with TRBD1 as a possible D gene (5 bases). CDR3 length equals 14 residues. V was clipped by 5 bases and J by 1 base, with 11 bases between them. Germline-derived CDR1 and CDR2 are MNHEY and SVGEGT. In DNA form, the CDR3 reads TGTGCCAGCAGTGCGATGACAGTTAACTATGGCTACACCTTC. Translation gives CASSAMTVNYGYTF.

This chain joins TRBV7-2 and TRBJ1-3, with D uncertain. Per the germline V gene, CDR1 is SGHTA and CDR2 is FQGNSA. V was clipped by 5 bases and J by 5 bases, with 13 bases between them. The length of the CDR3 is 14 residues. This CDR3 reads CASSPVPSRNTIYF. CDR3 DNA: TGTGCCAGCAGCCCCGTACCTTCGAGAAACACCATATATTTT.

CDR3 nucleotides: TGTGCCAGCAAGCAGTGGGGGTCCGAAGCTTTCTTT. This translates into CASKQWGSEAFF. The J gene is TRBJ1-1, the V gene TRBV28, with D tentatively TRBD1 (5 bases). This CDR3 has 12 amino acids. Per germline, CDR1 MDHEN and CDR2 SYDVKM. V gave up 7 bases and J gave up 8 bases, with 14 bases separating them.

The chain carries TRBV6-5 and TRBJ2-7; TRBD1 aligns across 9 bases. Germline V gene sequence: CDR1 MNHEY, CDR2 SVGAGI. The J segment lost 3 bases and the V segment lost 2 bases, leaving 2 bases of the junction unmatched. The CDR3 is made up of 14 amino acids. CDR3 loop: CASSYRTGVYEQYF. The DNA of the CDR3 is TGTGCCAGCAGTTACAGGACAGGGGTCTACGAGCAGTACTTC.

V and J are TRBV10-3 and TRBJ2-1, with D perhaps TRBD1 (6 bases). Germline V gene sequence: CDR1 ENHRY, CDR2 SYGVKD. V lost 5 bases and J 0 bases, leaving 11 bases between the germline ends. The CDR3 extends over 15 amino acids. CDR3: CAISSGQSSYNEQFF. The CDR3 region has the DNA TGTGCCATCAGTTCCGGACAGAGCTCCTACAATGAGCAGTTCTTC.

The gene calls are TRBV6-6 and TRBJ1-6; 7 bases match TRBD1. V lost 0 bases to trimming and J lost 7 bases; unmatched junction nucleotides: 0. Germline CDR1 is MNHNY and CDR2 is SVGAGI (reference sequence). The CDR3 runs 14 residues. CDR3 amino acids: CASSYSGQNSPLHF. As DNA, the CDR3 is TGTGCCAGCAGTTACTCGGGACAGAATTCACCCCTCCACTTT.

The J gene is TRBJ2-7, the V gene TRBV12-3 or TRBV12-4; D is unclear. The CDR3 consists of 12 residues. V shed 2 bases and J shed 7 bases, with 9 bases lying between them. This CDR3 reads CASSLRLGEQYF. CDR3 in DNA: TGTGCCAGCAGTTTAAGGCTGGGGGAGCAGTACTTC.

The chain recombines TRBV7-2 with TRBJ1-3; D not certain. Germline V gives CDR1 SGHTA, CDR2 FQGNSA. V shed 1 base and J shed 2 bases, with 3 bases lying between them. This CDR3 comprises 13 residues. The CDR3 DNA reads as TGTGCCAGCAGCTTAGACCCTGGAAACACCATATATTTT. This translates into CASSLDPGNTIYF.

The chain carries TRBV6-5 and TRBJ1-4, with a possible D match to TRBD1 (5 bases). This CDR3 contains 13 residues. The germline V gene encodes CDR1 MNHEY and CDR2 SVGAGI. Between the trimmed V and J ends, which lost 11 bases and 0 bases, there was a span of 10 bases. CDR3 loop: CAGGTTTNEKLFF. DNA for the CDR3: TGTGCCGGAGGGACCACAACTAATGAAAAACTGTTTTTT.

DNA of the CDR3: TGTGCCAGCGGCAGGGACAGGGGGAACTATGGCTACACCTTC. It is translated as CASGRDRGNYGYTF. The rearrangement uses TRBV2 and TRBJ1-2; TRBD1 agrees at 11 bases. The CDR3 covers 14 residues. Germline V gene data show CDR1 as SNHLY and CDR2 as FYNNEI. J gave up 2 bases and V 8 bases, and 4 bases lay outside the gene matches.

CDR3 nucleotide sequence: TGCGCCAGCAGCCTGGTAGCAGCGGATAAAAACATTCAGTACTTC. Its protein product is CASSLVAADKNIQYF. The V and J genes are TRBV4-3 and TRBJ2-4, with D maybe TRBD2 (5 bases). The germline V gene has CDR1 LGHNA and CDR2 YSLEER. V was cut by 4 bases and J by 4 bases, with 14 bases left in between. This CDR3 region has 15 residues.

This clone was seen a few times. The chain couples TRBV7-6 to TRBJ2-1; D unresolved. Germline V gene sequence: CDR1 SGHVS, CDR2 FNYEAQ. This CDR3 region has 18 residues. Trimming pared 1 base from V and 0 bases from J, leaving 16 bases between. The CDR3 sequence is CASSLVVAGDSSYNEQFF. CDR3 nucleotide sequence: TGTGCCAGCAGCTTAGTAGTGGCAGGTGATAGCTCCTACAATGAGCAGTTCTTC.

CDR3 protein: CASSVDHGGGEKLFF. The CDR3 region has the DNA TGTGCCAGCAGCGTAGATCATGGAGGTGGTGAAAAACTGTTTTTT. V and J are TRBV9 and TRBJ1-4; the D is unclear. The CDR3 sequence is 15 residues long. V was cut by 0 bases and J by 7 bases, with 13 bases left in between. Germline CDR1 reads SGDLS; CDR2 reads YYNGEE.

This rearrangement joins TRBV5-8 to TRBJ2-5; TRBD2 aligns across 13 bases. This CDR3 region has 16 residues. The germline gives CDR1 SGHTS, CDR2 YDEGEE. V lost 4 bases, J lost 3 bases, and 6 bases stayed unmatched. Here the CDR3 DNA reads TGTGCCAGCAGCCTTGGGACTAGCGGGGTCGAAGAGACCCAGTACTTC. Translation: CASSLGTSGVEETQYF.

V is TRBV5-6 and J is TRBJ2-5, with no clear D. Germline CDR1 and CDR2: SGHDT and YYEEEE. V lost 0 bases and J 6 bases, leaving 9 bases between the germline ends. The length of the CDR3 is 13 residues. The CDR3 region is CASSLGTAQTQYF. The CDR3 coding sequence is TGTGCCAGCAGCTTGGGGACGGCACAGACCCAGTACTTC. Variable domain in full (rest from reference TRBV5-6 and TRBJ2-5): DAGVTQSPTHLIKTRGQQVTLRCSPKSGHDTVSWYQQALGQGPQFIFQYYEEEERQRGNFPDRFSGHQFPNYSSELNVNALLLGDSALYLCASSLGTAQTQYFGPGTRLLVL.

This chain uses TRBV5-4 with TRBJ2-6; D remains ambiguous. This CDR3 has 16 residues. V lost 2 bases, J lost 3 bases, and 12 bases lay in between. Germline V gives CDR1 SGHNT, CDR2 YYREEE (reference sequence). DNA of the CDR3: TGTGCCAGCAGCTTCATTAGTGTCAGTGGGGCCAACGTCCTGACTTTC. It is translated as CASSFISVSGANVLTF.

As DNA, the CDR3 is TGTGCCAGCAGCTCCACAGGGGGCGTGAACACTGAAGCTTTCTTT. It yields the protein CASSSTGGVNTEAFF. The chain links TRBV7-9 to TRBJ1-1; TRBD1 matches at 9 bases. Germline V lookup: CDR1 SEHNR, CDR2 FQNEAQ (reference sequence). This CDR3 spans 15 amino acids. With V trimmed by 4 bases and J by 0 bases, 3 bases remained unmatched.

This clone has a count of ten or more. The same CDR3 arises from other DNA sequences in this sample as well. The rearrangement joins TRBV6-1 to TRBJ1-5; D possibly corresponds to TRBD1 (5 bases). Trimming shortened V by 2 bases and J by 0 bases, and 8 bases separated the two germline ends. The CDR3 sequence is 15 residues long. CDR1 and CDR2 from the germline V gene are MNHNS and SASEGT. In DNA form, the CDR3 reads TGTGCCAGCAGTGAAAGGGGCGGTAGCAATCAGCCCCAGCATTTT. Its translation is CASSERGGSNQPQHF.

V gene TRBV28 combines with J gene TRBJ1-4, with D perhaps matching TRBD1 (5 bases). Trimming took 4 bases from V and 8 from J, leaving 11 bases between them. The CDR3 loop spans 13 amino acids. Germline V lookup: CDR1 MDHEN, CDR2 SYDVKM. The CDR3 sequence: CASSSAAGEKLFF. CDR3 DNA sequence: TGTGCCAGCAGTTCCGCGGCAGGGGAAAAACTGTTTTTT.

CDR3 DNA: TGTGCCAGCAGCGGAGCAGGGGTCTCCCTTGGTGGGGCCAACGTCCTGACTTTC. This translates into CASSGAGVSLGGANVLTF. V is TRBV9 and J is TRBJ2-6, with D possibly matching TRBD1 (6 bases). This CDR3 is 18 amino acids long. Germline V CDR1 and CDR2: SGDLS, YYNGEE. The V gene lost 3 bases and the J gene lost 3 bases, with 19 bases spanning the gap. The full variable domain, rest sourced from reference TRBV9 and TRBJ2-6, is DSGVTQTPKHLITATGQRVTLRCSPRSGDLSVYWYQQSLDQGLQFLIQYYNGEERAKGNILERFSAQQFPDLHSELNLSSLELGDSALYFCASSGAGVSLGGANVLTFGAGSRLTVL.